The rows below give T cell receptor beta chains drawn from one sample of a study of cytomegalovirus exposure and HLA in healthy donors. Assay used: immunoSEQ multiplex PCR; TCRdb lists only in-frame clones, some missing. Altogether roughly 110,000 clones are present, more than 65% being singletons, with the ten largest covering roughly 6%. The sample was PBMCs. The receptors shown here come from a woman between 45 and 60 years old in good health and CMV-seropositive. Each CDR3 is given with its conserved first and last residue. The D gene is left open where the match is weak. The listing skips clone size in some rows; elsewhere it reads once, few, many or a size class.

16	NA	TRBV6-5	TRBJ2-2	medium-sized	CASSYSINRGTGELFF	TGTGCCAGCAGTTACTCGATCAATAGGGGGACCGGGGAGCTGTTTTTT
14	NA	TRBV29-1	TRBJ2-5	NA	CSVVLGGVLETQYF	TGCAGCGTTGTGTTAGGAGGGGTATTAGAGACCCAGTACTTC
14	TRBD1	TRBV11-1	TRBJ1-2	NA	CASSLAGQGYGYTF	TGTGCCAGCAGCTTAGCTGGACAGGGCTATGGCTACACCTTC
15	NA	TRBV4-2	TRBJ2-1	NA	CASAGGERVYNEQFF	TGTGCCAGCGCCGGCGGGGAACGGGTATACAATGAGCAGTTCTTC
18	NA	TRBV7-2	TRBJ2-7	NA	CASSLVLEGRGALYEQYF	TGTGCCAGCAGCTTAGTTTTGGAGGGCAGGGGGGCACTCTACGAGCAGTACTTC
16	TRBD2	TRBV7-9	TRBJ2-1	NA	CASSPRRGFAYNEQFF	TGTGCCAGCAGCCCCCGGCGGGGGTTCGCCTACAATGAGCAGTTCTTC
15	TRBD1	TRBV27	TRBJ2-1	NA	CASRPRDREGNEQFF	TGTGCCAGCAGGCCCAGGGACAGGGAGGGCAATGAGCAGTTCTTC
14	NA	TRBV5-1	TRBJ2-7	NA	CASSPALGSYEQYF	TGCGCCAGCAGCCCCGCCCTGGGCTCCTACGAGCAGTACTTC
15	TRBD2	TRBV5-1	TRBJ2-7	NA	CASSLPPAGDYEQYF	TGCGCCAGCAGCTTGCCCCCAGCGGGGGACTACGAGCAGTACTTC
14	TRBD2	TRBV5-1	TRBJ2-5	NA	CASSISSGEETQYF	TGCGCCAGCAGCATCTCTAGCGGGGAAGAGACCCAGTACTTC
17	NA	TRBV7-6	TRBJ2-5	NA	CASSLMVGGTGQETQYF	TGTGCCAGCAGCTTGATGGTAGGAGGAACTGGTCAGGAGACCCAGTACTTC
15	NA	TRBV4-1	TRBJ2-6	NA	CASSQSLPGANVLTF	TGCGCCAGCAGCCAGAGTCTACCTGGGGCCAACGTCCTGACTTTC
14	TRBD1	TRBV10-3	TRBJ1-1	NA	CAIRGTGLNTEAFF	TGTGCCATCAGAGGGACAGGACTGAACACTGAAGCTTTCTTT
13	NA	TRBV7-9	TRBJ2-7	NA	CASSSLAQYEQYF	TGTGCCAGCAGCTCCCTAGCCCAGTACGAGCAGTACTTC
17	TRBD1	TRBV27	TRBJ2-5	NA	CASSSAFGTDRGETQYF	TGTGCCAGCAGTTCGGCCTTCGGGACAGACCGGGGAGAGACCCAGTACTTC
11	NA	TRBV11-3	TRBJ1-1	NA	CASGLNTEAFF	TGTGCCAGCGGGCTGAACACTGAAGCTTTCTTT
14	TRBD2	TRBV2	TRBJ2-7	NA	CASTPSGGLYEQYF	TGTGCCAGCACTCCGAGCGGGGGCCTCTACGAGCAGTACTTC
16	TRBD1	TRBV11-3	TRBJ1-1	NA	CASSPPGGYRGTEAFF	TGTGCCAGCAGCCCCCCCGGAGGCTACAGGGGCACTGAAGCTTTCTTT
14	NA	TRBV28	TRBJ1-2	NA	CASFPQGKNYGYTF	TGTGCCAGCTTCCCCCAGGGGAAAAACTATGGCTACACCTTC
16	NA	TRBV5-8	TRBJ1-1	NA	CASSFTYRVKNTEAFF	TGTGCCAGCAGCTTCACTTACAGGGTGAAGAACACTGAAGCTTTCTTT
15	NA	TRBV5-5	TRBJ1-6	NA	CASSSSGVSGSPLHF	TGTGCCAGCAGCTCCTCAGGGGTGTCTGGTTCACCCCTCCACTTT
13	TRBD1	TRBV6-5	TRBJ2-3	NA	CASNANRGDTQYF	TGTGCCAGCAACGCCAACAGGGGAGATACGCAGTATTTT
16	TRBD1	TRBV28	TRBJ1-5	NA	CASSLWGTVRNQPQHF	TGTGCCAGCAGTTTATGGGGGACAGTCCGAAATCAGCCCCAGCATTTT
19	NA	TRBV30	TRBJ2-4	NA	CAWSAFKQPPELAKNIQYF	TGTGCCTGGAGTGCCTTCAAACAGCCACCGGAACTAGCCAAAAACATTCAGTACTTC
16	NA	TRBV27	TRBJ1-5	NA	CASSFAAGVGNQPQHF	TGTGCCAGCAGCTTTGCCGCAGGGGTGGGCAATCAGCCCCAGCATTTT
15	NA	TRBV4-1	TRBJ1-1	NA	CASSPSPGGGTEAFF	TGCGCCAGCAGCCCTTCCCCGGGGGGTGGGACTGAAGCTTTCTTT
15	TRBD1	TRBV28	TRBJ2-7	NA	CASSLWSTGRYEQYF	TGTGCCAGCAGTTTATGGTCGACAGGGAGATACGAGCAGTACTTC
17	NA	TRBV9	TRBJ2-2	NA	CASSVEQGWQYTGELFF	TGTGCCAGCAGCGTAGAACAGGGATGGCAGTACACCGGGGAGCTGTTTTTT
17	TRBD1	TRBV10-3	TRBJ2-3	NA	CAISESIGQGTEDTQYF	TGTGCCATCAGTGAGTCAATAGGACAGGGGACCGAAGATACGCAGTATTTT
14	NA	TRBV5-1	TRBJ1-1	NA	CASRADSRDTEAFF	TGCGCCAGCAGGGCGGATTCCCGGGACACTGAAGCTTTCTTT
13	NA	TRBV5-1	TRBJ1-1	NA	CASSPVTGTEAFF	TGCGCCAGCAGCCCTGTTACAGGAACTGAAGCTTTCTTT
15	NA	TRBV14	TRBJ1-1	NA	CASSQEQQVVTEAFF	TGTGCCAGCAGCCAAGAACAACAGGTTGTCACTGAAGCTTTCTTT
19	NA	TRBV19	TRBJ1-2	NA	CASSIEGVGAPGGNYGYTF	TGTGCCAGTAGTATTGAAGGAGTAGGAGCACCCGGAGGCAACTATGGCTACACCTTC
15	TRBD1	TRBV27	TRBJ1-1	NA	CASSLWSGTGDEAFF	TGTGCCAGCAGTTTATGGAGCGGGACAGGAGATGAAGCTTTCTTT
14	NA	TRBV5-1	TRBJ1-1	NA	CASSLNGGVTEAFF	TGCGCCAGCAGCTTGAATGGGGGGGTGACTGAAGCTTTCTTT
13	NA	TRBV2	TRBJ1-5	NA	CASRMRVTQPQHF	TGTGCCAGCAGGATGAGGGTTACTCAGCCCCAGCATTTT
15	NA	TRBV5-1	TRBJ2-3	once	CASSSRTVTTDTQYF	TGCGCCAGCAGCTCCCGGACAGTTACCACAGATACGCAGTATTTT
15	TRBD1	TRBV28	TRBJ1-3	NA	CASSFSRGLGNTIYF	TGTGCCAGCAGTTTTTCGAGGGGGCTCGGAAACACCATATATTTT
16	TRBD2	TRBV7-9	TRBJ2-3	NA	CASSSWTSGITDTQYF	TGTGCCAGCAGCTCATGGACTAGCGGGATCACAGATACGCAGTATTTT
16	TRBD2	TRBV18	TRBJ2-5	NA	CASSPLAGGFQETQYF	TGTGCCAGCTCACCACTAGCGGGGGGTTTCCAAGAGACCCAGTACTTC
16	NA	TRBV4-3	TRBJ2-1	NA	CASSQKSVGSEGEQFF	TGCGCCAGCAGCCAAAAGTCGGTAGGAAGCGAAGGTGAGCAGTTCTTC
15	NA	TRBV9	TRBJ1-4	NA	CASSVGFGTNEKLFF	TGTGCCAGCAGCGTAGGATTCGGGACTAATGAAAAACTGTTTTTT
15	TRBD1	TRBV28	TRBJ2-2	NA	CASTETGKGTGELFF	TGTGCCAGCACAGAGACAGGGAAGGGCACCGGGGAGCTGTTTTTT
15	TRBD1	TRBV18	TRBJ2-5	NA	CASSPGQGAGETQYF	TGTGCCAGCTCACCCGGGCAGGGGGCAGGAGAGACCCAGTACTTC
8	NA	TRBV10-3	TRBJ1-2	NA	CAIGTGFF	TGTGCCATCGGAACAGGTTTCTTC
20	TRBD2	TRBV30	TRBJ2-4	NA	CASTSGTSPAQHLAKNIQYF	TGTGCCTCCACCTCCGGGACTAGTCCGGCCCAACATCTAGCCAAAAACATTCAGTACTTC
15	NA	TRBV18	TRBJ1-5	NA	CASSPLRVVAQPQHF	TGTGCCAGCTCACCACTCAGGGTAGTAGCTCAGCCCCAGCATTTT
15	NA	TRBV7-8	TRBJ1-6	NA	CASSLYSPFRGQLHF	TGTGCCAGCAGCTTATATTCCCCATTCAGGGGACAACTCCACTTT
12	NA	TRBV28	TRBJ1-1	NA	CASRLDDTEAFF	TGTGCCAGCAGGCTAGATGATACTGAAGCTTTCTTT
14	NA	TRBV6-6	TRBJ1-2	NA	CASNDLTGAHGYTF	TGTGCCAGCAACGACCTGACAGGCGCCCATGGCTACACCTTC
15	TRBD2	TRBV5-1	TRBJ2-5	NA	CASSALAGEIGTQYF	TGCGCCAGCAGCGCCCTAGCGGGGGAGATCGGGACCCAGTACTTC
14	NA	TRBV7-9	TRBJ2-2	once	CASSLDGGTGELFF	TGTGCCAGCAGCTTAGACGGAGGAACCGGGGAGCTGTTTTTT
16	TRBD2	TRBV4-1	TRBJ2-1	once	CASSQVSSGGANEQFF	TGCGCCAGCAGCCAAGTCTCTAGCGGGGGGGCCAATGAGCAGTTCTTC
14	NA	TRBV5-6	TRBJ1-2	NA	CASSHRQTNYGYTF	TGTGCCAGCAGCCATCGACAGACTAACTATGGCTACACCTTC
13	NA	TRBV5-1	TRBJ2-7	NA	CASSLTGIGEQYF	TGCGCCAGCAGCCTCACAGGGATTGGCGAGCAGTACTTC
17	NA	TRBV9	TRBJ2-2	NA	CASSVGTNRMYTGELFF	TGTGCCAGCAGCGTCGGGACAAATCGAATGTATACCGGGGAGCTGTTTTTT
14	NA	TRBV7-6	TRBJ2-1	NA	CASSLARRSNEQFF	TGTGCCAGCAGCTTAGCCAGGCGTTCCAATGAGCAGTTCTTC
15	TRBD1	TRBV7-8	TRBJ2-7	NA	CASSRRDRKDYEQYF	TGTGCCAGCAGCCGAAGGGACAGGAAGGACTACGAGCAGTACTTC
14	TRBD1	TRBV6-5	TRBJ1-2	NA	CASSYLTGGHGYTF	TGTGCCAGCAGTTACTTGACAGGGGGGCATGGCTACACCTTC
19	NA	TRBV7-9	TRBJ2-6	NA	CASSASPRSGYSGANVLTF	TGTGCCAGCAGCGCGAGTCCCAGGTCTGGGTACTCTGGGGCCAACGTCCTGACTTTC